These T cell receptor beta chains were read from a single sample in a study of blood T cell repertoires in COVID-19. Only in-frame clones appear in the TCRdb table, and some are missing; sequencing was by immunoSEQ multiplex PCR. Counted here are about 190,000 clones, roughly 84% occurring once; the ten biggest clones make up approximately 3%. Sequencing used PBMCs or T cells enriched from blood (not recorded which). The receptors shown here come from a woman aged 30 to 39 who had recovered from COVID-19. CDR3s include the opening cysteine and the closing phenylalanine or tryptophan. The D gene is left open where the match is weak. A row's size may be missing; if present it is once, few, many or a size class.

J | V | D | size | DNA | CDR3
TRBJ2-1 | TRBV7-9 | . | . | TGTGCCAGCAGCTTAAGTAGATACAATGAGCAGTTCTTC | CASSLSRYNEQFF
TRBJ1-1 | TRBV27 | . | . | TGTGCCAGCAGTTTATTAGCTGCGACTGAAGCTTTCTTT | CASSLLAATEAFF
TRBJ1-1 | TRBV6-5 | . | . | TGTGCCAGCAGCAGACTCTTTCCTGAAGCTTTCTTT | CASSRLFPEAFF
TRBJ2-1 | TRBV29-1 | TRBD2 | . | TGCAGCGTGGAGCGGGAGGCTACCAATGAGCAGTTCTTC | CSVEREATNEQFF
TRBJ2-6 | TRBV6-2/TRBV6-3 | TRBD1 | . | TGTGCCAGCAGTCGAACAGGGGTTGCTGGGGCCAACGTCCTGACTTTC | CASSRTGVAGANVLTF
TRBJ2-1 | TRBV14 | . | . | TGTGCCAGCAGCCGACTCGCGACTTACAATGAGCAGTTCTTC | CASSRLATYNEQFF
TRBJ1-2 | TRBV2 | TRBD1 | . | TGTGCCAGCAGTGGGGGACAGGGACTCTATGGCTACACCTTC | CASSGGQGLYGYTF
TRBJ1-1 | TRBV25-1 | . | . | TGTGCCAGCAGTGCCTACTCCCTAAAGAACACTGAAGCTTTCTTT | CASSAYSLKNTEAFF
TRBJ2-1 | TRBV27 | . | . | TGTGCCAGCAGTTTATTTCTCAATGAGCAGTTCTTC | CASSLFLNEQFF
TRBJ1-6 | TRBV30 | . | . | TGTGCCTGGGCGAGGTATTCACCCCTCCACTTT | CAWARYSPLHF
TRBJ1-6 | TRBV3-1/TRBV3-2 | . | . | TGTGCCAGCAGCCAATATCTAGACGCAAATCCCTATAATTCACCCCTCCACTTT | CASSQYLDANPYNSPLHF
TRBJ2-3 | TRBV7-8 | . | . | TGTGCCAGCAGCCGGCCCCCGACTGGCGGGGATCGCACAGATACGCAGTATTTT | CASSRPPTGGDRTDTQYF
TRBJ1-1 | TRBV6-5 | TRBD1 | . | TGTGCCAGCAGTCAAACAGGGGGAACTGAAGCTTTCTTT | CASSQTGGTEAFF
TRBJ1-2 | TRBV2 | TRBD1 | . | TGTGCCAGCACCACGGGACAGGGGTACTATGGCTACACCTTC | CASTTGQGYYGYTF
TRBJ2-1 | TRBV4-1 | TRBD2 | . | TGCGCCAGCAGCCAAGATTTAGCGGGAGGGTACAATGAGCAGTTCTTC | CASSQDLAGGYNEQFF
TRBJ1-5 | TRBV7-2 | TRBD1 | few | TGTGCCAGCAGCTCCGCGGGACAGCCCAATCAGCCCCAGCATTTT | CASSSAGQPNQPQHF
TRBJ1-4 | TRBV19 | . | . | TGTGCCACCAAAAACCGGGCGGGGATCGAAAAACTGTTTTTT | CATKNRAGIEKLFF
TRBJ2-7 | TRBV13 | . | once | TGTGCCAGCAGCTTAGTTGGAGTCCCGCGGGGCGAGCAGTACTTC | CASSLVGVPRGEQYF
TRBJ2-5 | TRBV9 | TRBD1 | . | TGTGCCAGCAGCCTACTCGGGACAGGGATGGGAGAGACCCAGTACTTC | CASSLLGTGMGETQYF
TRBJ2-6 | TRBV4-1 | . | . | TGCGCCAGCAGCCAAATCCAGGGATCGAGTGGGGCCAACGTCCTGACTTTC | CASSQIQGSSGANVLTF
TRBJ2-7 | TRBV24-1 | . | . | . | CATRSGVGPGTSGGYF
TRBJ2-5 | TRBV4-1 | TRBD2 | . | TGCGCCAGCAGCGGACGGACTAGCGAGATTCAAGAGACCCAGTACTTC | CASSGRTSEIQETQYF
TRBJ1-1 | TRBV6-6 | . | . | TGTGCCAGCACCCCGTCGGGAGGTAACACTGAAGCTTTCTTT | CASTPSGGNTEAFF
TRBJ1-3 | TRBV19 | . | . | TGTGCCAGTAGTATGGGGGGTGCACGGAGATCCCACCGCGGAAACACCATATATTTT | CASSMGGARRSHRGNTIYF
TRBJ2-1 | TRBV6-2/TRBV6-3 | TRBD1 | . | TGTGCCAGCAGTTTGAAATACCGGGACAGGGTCACCTACAATGAGCAGTTCTTC | CASSLKYRDRVTYNEQFF
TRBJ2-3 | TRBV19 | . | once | TGTGCCAGTAGTATAGGACAGATAACAGATACGCAGTATTTT | CASSIGQITDTQYF
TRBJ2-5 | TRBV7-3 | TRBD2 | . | TGTGCCAGCAGCGCCTTTCGCGGGAGGGCCCCCGAGACCCAGTACTTC | CASSAFRGRAPETQYF
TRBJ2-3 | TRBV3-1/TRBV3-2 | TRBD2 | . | TGTGCCAGCAGCCAAAGATCTAGCGGGGGGAGGGATACGCAGTATTTT | CASSQRSSGGRDTQYF
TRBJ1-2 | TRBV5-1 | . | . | TGCGCCAGCAGCTTGGCGTACAGGCGCTCCGGCTACACCTTC | CASSLAYRRSGYTF
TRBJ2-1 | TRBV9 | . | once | TGTGCCAGCAGCACCACGAGCGGACCCTCCTACAATGAGCAGTTCTTC | CASSTTSGPSYNEQFF
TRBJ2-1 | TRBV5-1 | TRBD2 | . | TGCGCCAGCAGCCCGCCGGGGGGGACCTACAATGAGCAGTTCTTC | CASSPPGGTYNEQFF
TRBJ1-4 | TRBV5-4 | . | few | TGTGCCAGCAGCCGGGGTTTAGCAACTAATGAAAAACTGTTTTTT | CASSRGLATNEKLFF
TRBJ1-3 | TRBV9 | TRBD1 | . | TGTGCCAGCAGCCCCCAGGGACAGTCTGGAAACACCATATATTTT | CASSPQGQSGNTIYF
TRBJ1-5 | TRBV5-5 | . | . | TGTGCCAGCAGCCCCCTCCCAGGGGATCAGCCCCAGCATTTT | CASSPLPGDQPQHF
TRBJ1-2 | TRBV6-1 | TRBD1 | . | TGTGCCAGCAGTGAAGGTGGACAGGGCTATGGCTACACCTTC | CASSEGGQGYGYTF
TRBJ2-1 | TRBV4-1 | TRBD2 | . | TGCGCCAGCAGCCCGGTGGCGGGAGGATACGAGCAGTTCTTC | CASSPVAGGYEQFF
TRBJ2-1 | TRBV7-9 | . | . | TGTGCCAGCAGCTTATACACCAGGGTACTCTACAATGAGCAGTTCTTC | CASSLYTRVLYNEQFF
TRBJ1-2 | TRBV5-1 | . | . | TGCGCCAGCAGCTTGGCCGGGGGGCCCAACTATGGCTACACCTTC | CASSLAGGPNYGYTF
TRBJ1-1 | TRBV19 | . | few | TGTGCCAGTAGTATGAAGGGGGACACTGAAGCTTTCTTT | CASSMKGDTEAFF